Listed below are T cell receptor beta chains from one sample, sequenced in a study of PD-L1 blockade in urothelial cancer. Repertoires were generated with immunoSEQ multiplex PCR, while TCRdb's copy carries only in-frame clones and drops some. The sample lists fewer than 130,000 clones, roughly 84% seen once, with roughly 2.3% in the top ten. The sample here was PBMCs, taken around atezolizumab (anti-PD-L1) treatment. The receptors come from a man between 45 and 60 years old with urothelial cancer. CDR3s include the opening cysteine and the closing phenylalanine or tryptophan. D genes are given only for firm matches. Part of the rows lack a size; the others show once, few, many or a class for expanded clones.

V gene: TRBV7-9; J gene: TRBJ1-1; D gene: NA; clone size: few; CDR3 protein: CASSYAVNTEAFF; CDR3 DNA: TGTGCCAGCAGCTATGCGGTGAACACTGAAGCTTTCTTT
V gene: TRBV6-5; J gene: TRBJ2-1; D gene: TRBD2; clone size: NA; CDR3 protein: CASSLAGVTYNEQFF; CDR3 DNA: TGTGCCAGCAGTCTAGCGGGAGTCACCTACAATGAGCAGTTCTTC
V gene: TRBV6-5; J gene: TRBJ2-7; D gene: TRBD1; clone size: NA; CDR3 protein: CASSGQGGHEQYF; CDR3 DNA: TGTGCCAGCAGCGGACAGGGTGGACACGAGCAGTACTTC
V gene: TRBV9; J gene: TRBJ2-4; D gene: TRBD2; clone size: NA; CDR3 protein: CASSDTGTRGDIQYF; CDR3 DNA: TGTGCCAGCAGCGACACCGGGACTAGGGGTGACATTCAGTACTTC
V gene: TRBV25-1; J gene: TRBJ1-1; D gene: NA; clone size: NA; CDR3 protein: CASSGPLNTEAFF; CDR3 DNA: TGTGCCAGCAGTGGGCCCTTGAACACTGAAGCTTTCTTT
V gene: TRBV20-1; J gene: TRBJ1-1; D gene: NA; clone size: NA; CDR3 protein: CSARQESQTFF; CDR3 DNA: TGCAGTGCTAGGCAGGAAAGTCAGACTTTCTTT
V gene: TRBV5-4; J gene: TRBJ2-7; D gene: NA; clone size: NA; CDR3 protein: CASSLREGGPYEQYF; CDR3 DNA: TGTGCCAGCAGCCTCCGGGAAGGCGGACCCTACGAGCAGTACTTC
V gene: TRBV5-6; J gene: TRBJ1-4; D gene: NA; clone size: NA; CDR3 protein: CASSSGTEGINEKLFF; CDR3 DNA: TGTGCCAGCAGCTCGGGGACGGAGGGGATTAATGAAAAACTGTTTTTT
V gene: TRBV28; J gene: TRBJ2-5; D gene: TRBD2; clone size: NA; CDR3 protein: CASSFWSRAGGETQYF; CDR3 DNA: TGTGCCAGCAGTTTTTGGTCTAGGGCGGGAGGTGAGACCCAGTACTTC
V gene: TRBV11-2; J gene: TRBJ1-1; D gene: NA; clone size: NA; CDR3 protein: CASSRPRGTVEAFF; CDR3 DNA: TGTGCCAGCAGCCGACCCCGGGGGACGGTTGAAGCTTTCTTT
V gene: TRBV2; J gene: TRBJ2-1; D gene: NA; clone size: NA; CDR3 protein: CASSEPDKQEQFF; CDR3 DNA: TGTGCCAGCAGTGAACCCGACAAGCAGGAGCAGTTCTTC
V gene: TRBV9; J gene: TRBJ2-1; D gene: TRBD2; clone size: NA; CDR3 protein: CASSVDGGRAREQFF; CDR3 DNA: TGTGCCAGCAGCGTAGATGGCGGGAGGGCGCGTGAGCAGTTCTTC
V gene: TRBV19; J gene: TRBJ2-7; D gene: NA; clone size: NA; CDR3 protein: CATLNRGGNEQYF; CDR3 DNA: TGTGCCACCCTAAACAGGGGAGGCAACGAGCAGTACTTC
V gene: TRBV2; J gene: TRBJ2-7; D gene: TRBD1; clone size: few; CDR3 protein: CASSEWDSGMSSYEQYF; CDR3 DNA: TGTGCCAGCAGTGAATGGGACAGTGGTATGAGCTCCTACGAGCAGTACTTC
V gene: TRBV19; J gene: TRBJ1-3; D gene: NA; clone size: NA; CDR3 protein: CATRQNSGNTIYF; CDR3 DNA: TGTGCCACCCGACAGAACTCTGGAAACACCATATATTTT
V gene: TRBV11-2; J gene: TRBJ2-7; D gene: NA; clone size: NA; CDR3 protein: CASRQTTGPGAYEQYF; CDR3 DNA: TGTGCCAGCAGACAAACTACAGGCCCAGGCGCCTACGAGCAGTACTTC
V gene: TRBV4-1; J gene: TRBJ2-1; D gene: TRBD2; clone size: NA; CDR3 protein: CASSPTQTSGRNNEQFF; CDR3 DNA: TGCGCCAGCAGCCCCACCCAGACTAGCGGGCGTAACAATGAGCAGTTCTTC
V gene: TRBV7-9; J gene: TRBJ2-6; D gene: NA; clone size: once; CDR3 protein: CASSLPGQTSSGANVLTF; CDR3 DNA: TGTGCCAGCAGCTTACCAGGACAGACCAGCTCTGGGGCCAACGTCCTGACTTTC